Listed below are T cell receptor beta chains from one sample, sequenced in a study of siplizumab effects on memory and regulatory T cells. Data came from immunoSEQ multiplex PCR; TCRdb stores just in-frame clones and leaves some out. Among over 100,000 clones listed, under 95% were seen once. Sequenced input: Tregs sorted from blood. The receptor source for this set is a human donor in good health. CDR3s include the opening cysteine and the closing phenylalanine or tryptophan. A D gene is named only where the DNA matches it firmly. The listing skips clone size in some rows; elsewhere it reads once, few, many or a size class.

clone size,D gene,J gene,V gene,CDR3 protein,CDR3 DNA
NA,TRBD2,TRBJ2-1,TRBV7-2,CASSLVYSGRASLEQFF,TGTGCCAGCAGCTTAGTTTATAGCGGGAGGGCCTCATTGGAGCAGTTCTTC
once,NA,TRBJ2-5,TRBV7-2,CASSLGGRSEETQYF,TGTGCCAGCAGCTTAGGCGGACGGAGTGAAGAGACCCAGTACTTC
once,NA,TRBJ1-4,TRBV5-1,CASSLAGRAEKLFF,TGCGCCAGCAGCTTGGCCGGGAGGGCCGAAAAACTGTTTTTT
NA,TRBD1,TRBJ1-4,TRBV19,CASSVVPQGKLFF,TGTGCCAGTAGTGTTGTACCACAGGGGAAACTGTTTTTT
NA,TRBD1,TRBJ1-1,TRBV5-1,CASSSDRLNTEAFF,TGCGCCAGCAGCTCGGACAGGCTGAACACTGAAGCTTTCTTT
NA,NA,TRBJ2-5,TRBV2,CASSAFDRTGYF,TGTGCCAGCAGTGCCTTCGACAGGACCGGGTACTTC
NA,NA,TRBJ1-2,TRBV13,CASSLGSYGYTF,TGTGCCAGCAGCTTAGGGTCCTATGGCTACACCTTC
once,NA,TRBJ1-2,TRBV25-1,CASEGLARGYTF,TGTGCCAGCGAGGGGCTTGCACGGGGCTACACCTTC
NA,TRBD1,TRBJ1-2,TRBV2,CASSPEGQGGYGYTF,TGTGCCAGCAGTCCGGAGGGACAGGGGGGCTATGGCTACACCTTC
NA,NA,TRBJ2-7,TRBV9,CASSTSYSASYEQYF,TGTGCCAGCAGCACCAGCTATTCAGCTTCCTACGAGCAGTACTTC
NA,NA,TRBJ2-2,TRBV2,CASKQTGTGELFF,TGTGCCAGCAAACAAACAGGGACCGGGGAGCTGTTTTTT
NA,NA,TRBJ2-3,TRBV10-3,CAISDLRTDTQYF,TGTGCCATCAGTGACCTTAGGACAGATACGCAGTATTTT
NA,NA,TRBJ1-2,TRBV7-9,CASSIRDTYGYTF,TGTGCCAGCAGCATACGGGACACCTATGGCTACACCTTC
NA,NA,TRBJ2-1,TRBV5-6,CASSFIRGSGMNEQFF,TGTGCCAGCAGCTTTATTCGGGGGTCCGGGATGAATGAGCAGTTCTTC
NA,NA,TRBJ2-7,TRBV27,CASSLYGWGNLEQYF,TGTGCCAGCAGTTTATACGGGTGGGGCAACCTCGAGCAGTACTTC
NA,TRBD1,TRBJ2-1,TRBV6-5,CASSWHGQGFGEQFF,TGTGCCAGCAGTTGGCATGGACAGGGGTTCGGTGAGCAGTTCTTC
few,NA,TRBJ1-5,TRBV18,CASSPGTDNQPQHF,TGTGCCAGCTCACCAGGGACGGACAATCAGCCCCAGCATTTT
NA,TRBD1,TRBJ1-2,TRBV19,CASIWATGDGYTF,TGTGCCAGTATCTGGGCAACAGGGGATGGCTACACCTTC
NA,NA,TRBJ2-3,TRBV7-2,CASSLNGQGEDTQYF,TGTGCCAGCAGCTTAAATGGGCAGGGTGAAGATACGCAGTATTTT
NA,NA,TRBJ1-2,TRBV7-9,CASSLGGGLGYTF,TGTGCCAGCAGCTTAGGAGGAGGGTTAGGCTACACCTTC
NA,TRBD2,TRBJ2-1,TRBV10-3,CAIQGGTSGSDEQFF,TGTGCCATCCAAGGGGGGACTAGCGGGAGTGATGAGCAGTTCTTC
NA,NA,TRBJ1-1,TRBV19,CASESHLGNTEAFF,TGTGCCAGTGAGTCGCACTTGGGGAACACTGAAGCTTTCTTT
NA,TRBD1,TRBJ1-2,TRBV6-1,CASIQGLNYGYTF,TGTGCCAGCATACAGGGGCTTAACTATGGCTACACCTTC
once,NA,TRBJ2-5,TRBV18,CATRGETQYF,TGTGCCACCCGGGGGGAGACCCAGTACTTC
NA,TRBD2,TRBJ2-5,TRBV9,CASSPGLAWETQYF,TGTGCCAGCAGCCCCGGACTAGCGTGGGAGACCCAGTACTTC
NA,NA,TRBJ2-7,TRBV29-1,CSASEGGIVSAQYF,TGCAGCGCTTCGGAAGGTGGGATTGTTTCTGCGCAGTACTTC
once,NA,TRBJ2-2,TRBV30,CAWTGGMGTGELFF,TGTGCCTGGACGGGCGGGATGGGGACCGGGGAGCTGTTTTTT
once,NA,TRBJ1-2,TRBV5-8,CASSLFVGGAGYTF,TGTGCCAGCAGCTTGTTTGTCGGGGGTGCAGGCTACACCTTC
once,NA,TRBJ2-7,TRBV7-2,CASTVGGGSYEQYF,TGTGCCAGCACTGTCGGGGGTGGGAGCTACGAGCAGTACTTC
NA,NA,TRBJ2-7,TRBV2,CASKSDYRYEQYF,TGTGCCAGCAAGTCAGACTATCGTTACGAGCAGTACTTC
once,TRBD1,TRBJ1-3,TRBV7-9,CASSWGTAGNTIYF,TGTGCCAGCAGCTGGGGGACAGCCGGAAACACCATATATTTT
NA,NA,TRBJ2-7,TRBV5-1,CASSLAGSDYEQYF,TGCGCCAGCAGCTTGGCCGGGTCTGACTACGAGCAGTACTTC
NA,NA,TRBJ2-3,TRBV11-2,CASSLGGDRTDTQYF,TGTGCCAGCAGCTTAGGTGGGGACCGCACAGATACGCAGTATTTT
NA,NA,TRBJ2-3,TRBV5-1,CASTPIPTSTDTQYF,TGCGCCAGCACTCCAATTCCTACTAGCACAGATACGCAGTATTTT
NA,TRBD1,TRBJ2-7,TRBV19,CASSIRTGFPNYEQYF,TGTGCCAGTAGTATCCGGACAGGATTCCCGAATTACGAGCAGTACTTC
NA,TRBD1,TRBJ1-2,TRBV11-2,CASSPGQDYGYTF,TGTGCCAGCAGCCCCGGACAGGACTATGGCTACACCTTC
NA,NA,TRBJ1-5,TRBV6-1,CASSDVAGRRPQHF,TGTGCCAGCAGTGATGTCGCAGGGCGGCGGCCCCAGCATTTT
NA,NA,TRBJ2-2,TRBV6-1,CASSMGLRNTGELFF,TGTGCCAGCAGCATGGGACTTAGGAACACCGGGGAGCTGTTTTTT
NA,NA,TRBJ2-3,TRBV6-5,CASTSAGNTQYF,TGTGCCAGCACCTCCGCAGGGAATACGCAGTATTTT
NA,TRBD1,TRBJ1-2,TRBV9,CASSSTGYGRYGYTF,TGTGCCAGCAGCTCGACAGGGTACGGGAGGTATGGCTACACCTTC